This TCR beta chain stems from a study of CD8+CD57+ T cells in acquired aplastic anemia. Study findings and constraints: Patients shared around 31 CD8+ CDR3 sequences with controls. Patients and healthy controls showed no significant CD8+ Simpson's diversity difference.

Germline assignment: CDR1 LNHDA and CDR2 SQIVND (reference sequence). The CDR3 covers 14 residues. The V end was cut by 3 bases, the J end by 4 bases, with 10 bases between. This clonotype came up many times. Its antigen is undetermined. According to the study, genomic DNA was the template for TCR beta VDJ and CDR3 profiling. A single record per CDR3 protein comes from TCRdb applying MiXCR to the reads. The sample includes around 200,000 distinct CDR3 sequences, about 59% of them seen just once. The sample comprised sorted CD4+, CD8+, or CD8+CD57+ T cells (not recorded which) from PBMCs. V usage is TRBV19 and J usage is TRBJ1-5; the D is unclear. The receptor comes from a human donor in good health. The CDR3 nucleotides are TGTGCCAGTAGTATGGGGTCGGCAAATCAGCCCCAGCATTTT. As protein: CASSMGSANQPQHF.